Each of the 8 T cell receptor beta chains below was sequenced from the same sample in a study of blood T cell repertoires in COVID-19. Profiled with immunoSEQ multiplex PCR; TCRdb holds only in-frame clones, not every one. This table has around 220,000 clones, around 90% appearing once. Sequenced sample: PBMCs or T cells enriched from blood (not recorded which). The receptors were sampled from a woman aged 50 to 60 with acute COVID-19.

With regard to this clone: One end of the junction varies from germline; a read error may be responsible. The CDR3 region is CASSLGAGTSHYEQYF. In DNA form, the CDR3 reads TGTGCCAGCAGTTTAGGGGCCGGGACTAGCCACTACGAGCAGTACTTC. V usage is TRBV7-2 and J usage is TRBJ2-7, with 9 positions matching TRBD2. The CDR3 sequence is 16 residues long. Per germline, CDR1 SGHTA and CDR2 FQGNSA. Full variable domain (missing parts from reference TRBV7-2 and TRBJ2-7): GAGVSQSPSNKVTEKGKDVELRCDPISGHTALYWYRQSLGQGLEFLIYFQGNSAPDKSGLPSDRFSAERTGGSVSTLTIQRTQQEDSAVYLCASSLGAGTSHYEQYFGPGTRLTVT.

This clone was recorded only once. The chain recombines TRBV28 with TRBJ1-5; possible D gene TRBD1, 5 bases. The CDR3 spans 14 residues. Germline loops: CDR1 MDHEN, CDR2 SYDVKM. The V end lost 3 bases, the J end lost 3 bases, and 9 bases lay between the germline ends. CDR3 bases: TGTGCCAGCAGTTTGCGGGACCTCAATCAGCCCCAGCATTTT. It translates to CASSLRDLNQPQHF. Full variable domain (remainder filled in from reference TRBV28 and TRBJ1-5): DVKVTQSSRYLVKRTGEKVFLECVQDMDHENMFWYRQDPGLGLRLIYFSYDVKMKEKGDIPEGYSVSREKKERFSLILESASTNQTSMYLCASSLRDLNQPQHFGDGTRLSIL.

This chain connects TRBV4-1 to TRBJ2-2; TRBD2 agrees at 10 bases. CDR3 size: 19 residues. Unmatched junction bases numbered 17, after V lost 4 bases and J lost 6 bases. Per germline, CDR1 MGHRA and CDR2 YSYEKL. The CDR3 spells CASSLQGAASGSVAGELFF. In DNA form, the CDR3 reads TGCGCCAGCAGCCTGCAGGGGGCGGCTAGCGGGAGCGTTGCCGGGGAGCTGTTTTTT.

The chain has TRBV9 and TRBJ2-1; 10 nucleotides agree with TRBD1. The CDR3 extends over 13 amino acids. V shed 10 bases and J 7 bases; nucleotides not matched to a gene: 8. Germline loops: CDR1 SGDLS, CDR2 YYNGEE. This CDR3 is CASGQGVKNEQFF. CDR3 DNA: TGTGCCTCAGGACAGGGGGTCAAAAATGAGCAGTTCTTC.

This clone was seen once. The same CDR3 can be traced to other DNA sequences in this sample. The rearrangement links TRBV5-1 to TRBJ1-1; TRBD1 agrees at 7 bases. V trimming: 0 bases; J trimming: 4 bases; junction bases outside the gene matches: 3. Germline CDR1 SGHRS, CDR2 YFSETQ. This CDR3 spans 14 amino acids. CDR3 residues: CASSLDRGFTEAFF. DNA for the CDR3: TGCGCCAGCAGCTTGGACAGGGGTTTCACTGAAGCTTTCTTT.

The chain combines TRBV5-6 with TRBJ1-2, with unresolved D. The CDR3 contains 15 residues. Germline V lookup: CDR1 SGHDT, CDR2 YYEEEE. The germline V and J ends were trimmed by 5 bases and 4 bases, with 18 bases remaining between them. For the CDR3, the DNA is TGTGCCAGCAGGCCCGGCCCAGGTGACCGCTATGGCTACACCTTC. Its protein product is CASRPGPGDRYGYTF.

V gene TRBV28 combines with J gene TRBJ1-5, with 7 bases identical to TRBD1. Germline-derived CDR1 and CDR2 are MDHEN and SYDVKM. V dropped 7 bases and J dropped 4; count of bases not matched to a gene: 4. The CDR3 has 13 residues. The CDR3 coding sequence is TGTGCCAGCACAGGGACAGATAATCAGCCCCAGCATTTT. This gives the protein CASTGTDNQPQHF.

CDR3 DNA sequence: TGTGCCACCAGCTCCCATGACAGGGATCATAGCTATGGCTACACCTTC. It encodes CATSSHDRDHSYGYTF. This chain links TRBV15 with TRBJ1-2, with TRBD1 identical over 7 bases. The CDR3 consists of 16 residues. Germline CDR1 is LNHNV and CDR2 is YYDKDF (reference sequence). The V gene end was trimmed by 5 bases and the J gene end by 4 bases; junction bases not matched to a gene: 13.